This T cell receptor (beta chain) is from a study of beta chain features in type 1 diabetes. This clone has a handful of counts. Sequenced material consisted of expressed TCRB transcripts (all of the isolated RNA was reverse transcribed). Repertoires were generated with immunoSEQ multiplex PCR, while TCRdb's copy carries only in-frame clones and drops some. This table has about 230,000 clones, 7.5% to 10% appearing once. With V trimmed by 5 bases and J by 10 bases, 12 bases remained unmatched. This CDR3 spans 14 amino acids. Looked up from germline, CDR1 is SGHNT and CDR2 is YYREEE (reference sequence).

This sequence originates from a woman aged 18-29 years in good health. V is TRBV5-4 and J is TRBJ2-1; 7 bases agree with TRBD2. The sample taken for sequencing was naive CD4+ T cells from blood. For the CDR3, the DNA is TGTGCCAGCAGACCCAAAGGGGAGGGCCGGGAGCAGTTCTTC. Translation gives CASRPKGEGREQFF.